These 30 T cell receptor beta chains originate from one sample sequenced in a study of shared clonotypes between healthy human individuals. Data came from immunoSEQ multiplex PCR; TCRdb stores just in-frame clones and leaves some out. Of 2,100,000 or so clones in the sample, under 97% are singletons; the top ten hold 0.13%. Sequenced sample: naive CD4+ T cells sorted from blood. Subset described: CD45RA+ positively selected. The receptors were gathered from a man aged 18-30 years in good health.

The chain joins TRBV7-2 to TRBJ2-3; 7 nucleotides line up with TRBD2. Trimming removed 4 bases from V and 2 bases from J; junction bases left unmatched: 6. This CDR3 is built from 15 residues. Germline lookup yields CDR1 SGHTA and CDR2 FQGNSA. CDR3 protein: CASSSASGYTDTQYF. The CDR3 DNA is TGTGCCAGCAGCTCCGCTAGCGGTTACACAGATACGCAGTATTTT. Complete variable domain (other parts from reference TRBV7-2 and TRBJ2-3): GAGVSQSPSNKVTEKGKDVELRCDPISGHTALYWYRQSLGQGLEFLIYFQGNSAPDKSGLPSDRFSAERTGGSVSTLTIQRTQQEDSAVYLCASSSASGYTDTQYFGPGTRLTVL.

The chain employs TRBV2 and TRBJ2-2, with D unresolved. The V and J ends lost 6 bases and 0 bases respectively, with 17 bases between them. Germline CDR1 reads SNHLY; CDR2 reads FYNNEI. This CDR3 has 17 amino acids. The CDR3 nucleotides are TGTGCCAGCAGGCTCTTCGGTGCTCTAGCGAACACCGGGGAGCTGTTTTTT. Residues: CASRLFGALANTGELFF.

This clone was seen only once. The J gene is TRBJ2-5, the V gene TRBV11-2; possible D gene TRBD2, 5 bases. The CDR3 spans 14 residues. The V gene's germline CDR1 is SGHAT and CDR2 FQNNGV. V was cut by 5 bases and J by 2 bases, with 12 bases left in between. CDR3 coding DNA: TGTGCCAGCAGCACCAGCGGAAATCAAGAGACCCAGTACTTC. It is translated as CASSTSGNQETQYF.

The rearrangement links TRBV14 to TRBJ2-7; D gene ambiguous. The CDR3 totals 14 residues. Germline loops: CDR1 SGHDN, CDR2 FVKESK. Trimming took 2 bases from V and 3 from J, leaving 11 bases between them. The CDR3 here is CASSQQKGNYEQYF. Here the CDR3 DNA reads TGTGCCAGCAGCCAACAAAAGGGTAACTACGAGCAGTACTTC.

V is TRBV7-8 and J is TRBJ1-5; maybe TRBD1 (5 bases). Trimming shortened V by 1 base and J by 4 bases, and 14 bases separated the two germline ends. This CDR3 is built from 16 residues. Germline V gene data show CDR1 as SGHVS and CDR2 as FQNEAQ. CDR3 sequence (DNA): TGTGCCAGCAGCTTAGTATCAGGGACGCCTAATCAGCCCCAGCATTTT. The encoded protein is CASSLVSGTPNQPQHF.

The gene calls are TRBV5-1 and TRBJ2-7, with TRBD1 identical over 9 bases. The CDR3 is made up of 16 amino acids. CDR1 and CDR2 (germline): SGHRS, YFSETQ. The ends lost 1 base at V and 3 bases at J; junction bases unmatched: 8. The CDR3 is CASSLRNSGQGYEQYF. Here the CDR3 DNA reads TGCGCCAGCAGCTTGAGGAACTCGGGACAGGGCTACGAGCAGTACTTC. The whole variable domain, remainder taken from reference TRBV5-1 and TRBJ2-7, is KAGVTQTPRYLIKTRGQQVTLSCSPISGHRSVSWYQQTPGQGLQFLFEYFSETQRNKGNFPGRFSGRQFSNSRSEMNVSTLELGDSALYLCASSLRNSGQGYEQYFGPGTRLTVT.

The CDR3 spells CASSAGTGTDTQYF. DNA of the CDR3: TGTGCCAGCTCAGCCGGGACAGGGACAGATACGCAGTATTTT. The V call is TRBV18, the J call TRBJ2-3, with 9 bases fitting TRBD1. With 5 bases clipped from V and 3 bases from J, the junction kept 3 bases outside the gene matches. Germline values: CDR1 KGHSH, CDR2 LQKENI. CDR3 length: 14 amino acids.

The chain uses TRBV30 and TRBJ1-6; D call uncertain. Looked up from germline, CDR1 is GTSNPN and CDR2 is SVGIG (reference sequence). CDR3 length equals 15 residues. The ends were cut back, 0 bases at V and 6 bases at J, with 12 bases in the middle. The CDR3 loop is CAWSVLWSVNSPLHF. CDR3 bases: TGTGCCTGGAGTGTATTATGGTCAGTTAATTCACCCCTCCACTTT.

V is TRBV5-8 and J is TRBJ2-7; D unresolved. With 5 bases removed from V and 7 bases from J, the gap between germline ends came to 16 bases. Germline CDR1 is SGHTS and CDR2 is YDEGEE. CDR3 length: 13 residues. CDR3 bases: TGTGCCAGCAGTTCCGGAAACAATCGGGAGCAGTACTTC. Residues: CASSSGNNREQYF.

The chain is built from TRBV15 and TRBJ2-7; D is undetermined. The CDR3 totals 15 residues. Germline-derived CDR1 and CDR2 are LNHNV and YYDKDF (reference sequence). V was pared by 0 bases and J by 5 bases, with 14 bases between. CDR3 protein: CATSREYSNVDEQYF. The CDR3 coding sequence is TGTGCCACCAGCAGAGAATACAGTAACGTGGACGAGCAGTACTTC.

This clone was observed a single time. The chain combines TRBV30 with TRBJ2-2; D is perhaps TRBD2 (6 bases). This CDR3 is 16 amino acids long. Germline assignment: CDR1 GTSNPN and CDR2 SVGIG (reference sequence). Trimming stripped 0 bases from V and 2 bases from J, with 13 bases between. The CDR3 region is CAWSVRAGQNTGELFF. CDR3 sequence (DNA): TGTGCCTGGAGTGTAAGGGCGGGGCAAAACACCGGGGAGCTGTTTTTT.

This clone occurred once. The rearrangement uses TRBV5-4 and TRBJ1-3, with 8 bases identical to TRBD1. This CDR3 is 16 amino acids long. V trimming: 0 bases; J trimming: 3 bases; junction bases outside the gene matches: 5. The germline V gene has CDR1 SGHNT and CDR2 YYREEE (reference sequence). CDR3 sequence reads: CASSLAAGGGGNTIYF. The CDR3 DNA reads TGTGCCAGCAGCTTGGCGGCAGGGGGCGGTGGAAACACCATATATTTT.

The rearrangement joins TRBV30 to TRBJ1-1; the match to TRBD1 covers 7 bases. The trim removed 2 bases at V and 5 bases at J, leaving 8 bases unmatched. Germline-derived CDR1 and CDR2 are GTSNPN and SVGIG (reference sequence). The CDR3 extends over 14 amino acids. CDR3 coding DNA: TGTGCCTGGAGTCGGACAGGATCGAGAACTGAAGCTTTCTTT. It encodes CAWSRTGSRTEAFF.

The V and J genes are TRBV4-1 and TRBJ2-1; TRBD2 might be the D (7 bases). This CDR3 region has 18 residues. Germline values: CDR1 MGHRA, CDR2 YSYEKL. V was pared by 0 bases and J by 4 bases, with 19 bases between. Here the CDR3 reads CASSQDSRLAGAYNEQFF. The CDR3 nucleotides are TGCGCCAGCAGCCAAGATAGCCGTCTCGCGGGGGCTTACAATGAGCAGTTCTTC.

The chain employs TRBV29-1 and TRBJ1-1, with D hard to call. Germline loops: CDR1 SQVTM, CDR2 ANQGSEA. V lost 8 bases, J lost 8 bases, and 18 bases lay in between. This CDR3 comprises 12 residues. CDR3 residues: CSPVGEGGEAFF. CDR3 nucleotides: TGCAGCCCGGTTGGGGAGGGCGGAGAAGCTTTCTTT.

The V and J genes are TRBV5-6 and TRBJ2-5; 8 bases are shared with TRBD2. Germline-derived CDR1 and CDR2 are SGHDT and YYEEEE. The CDR3 length is 15 residues. Trimming cost V 0 bases and J 2 bases; bases outside gene matches: 3. CDR3 residues: CASSLGVAGQETQYF. CDR3 in DNA: TGTGCCAGCAGCTTGGGAGTAGCGGGACAAGAGACCCAGTACTTC.

This chain uses TRBV29-1 with TRBJ2-2; TRBD1 matches 7 bases. Germline values: CDR1 SQVTM, CDR2 ANQGSEA. V was pared by 5 bases and J by 6 bases, with 6 bases of the junction left unmatched. The CDR3 has 13 amino acids. The CDR3 here is CSVRDSPPGELFF. The CDR3 DNA is TGCAGCGTTCGGGACAGCCCGCCCGGGGAGCTGTTTTTT.

The chain combines TRBV10-3 with TRBJ1-4; 10 nucleotides align to TRBD1. Per the germline V gene, CDR1 is ENHRY and CDR2 is SYGVKD. V was pared by 3 bases and J by 7 bases, with 2 bases of the junction left unmatched. CDR3 length: 14 residues. The CDR3, as DNA: TGTGCCATCAGTGAAGGGACAGGGGTTGAAAAACTGTTTTTT. This translates into CAISEGTGVEKLFF.

The chain couples TRBV7-9 to TRBJ1-1; 7 bases fit TRBD1. The germline V gene encodes CDR1 SEHNR and CDR2 FQNEAQ (reference sequence). This CDR3 contains 17 residues. After removal of 3 bases from V and 4 bases from J, the junction contained 14 bases not matched to a gene. Here the CDR3 reads CASSFYTGDSRVTEAFF. The CDR3 nucleotides read TGTGCCAGCAGCTTTTATACAGGGGATTCCCGGGTCACTGAAGCTTTCTTT.

CDR3 nucleotide sequence: TGTGCCAGCAGCTTACTCTGGAATGAGCAGTTCTTC. Amino acid sequence: CASSLLWNEQFF. The chain links TRBV5-6 to TRBJ2-1; the D is unclear. With 2 bases removed from V and 7 bases from J, the gap between germline ends came to 7 bases. Germline V gene data show CDR1 as SGHDT and CDR2 as YYEEEE. The CDR3 runs 12 residues.

This chain uses TRBV5-1 with TRBJ1-6; the D is unclear. CDR1 SGHRS and CDR2 YFSETQ come from the germline V gene. V lost 0 bases, J lost 0 bases, and 13 bases lay in between. The CDR3 loop spans 18 amino acids. As DNA, the CDR3 is TGCGCCAGCAGCTTGGCCGGCGGTGGGAGCTCCTATAATTCACCCCTCCACTTT. Translated: CASSLAGGGSSYNSPLHF.

The rearrangement joins TRBV5-6 to TRBJ2-2; 10 bases map to TRBD1. Germline loops: CDR1 SGHDT, CDR2 YYEEEE. CDR3 length: 16 amino acids. Trimming took 3 bases from V and 8 from J; bases not matched to a gene: 10. For the CDR3, the DNA is TGTGCCAGCAGCTCCGGGACAGGGGCGTTTTGGGGGGAGCTGTTTTTT. It codes for CASSSGTGAFWGELFF.

The genes are TRBV6-4 and TRBJ1-5; no reliable D call. Looked up from germline, CDR1 is MRHNA and CDR2 is SNTAGT. With 5 bases removed from V and 0 bases from J, the gap between germline ends came to 11 bases. The CDR3 spans 15 residues. The CDR3 nucleotides are TGTGCCAGCAGTCCTGAAGATGATAGCAATCAGCCCCAGCATTTT. This sequence encodes CASSPEDDSNQPQHF.

In this sample, this clone turned up once. This chain joins TRBV5-1 and TRBJ2-3, with 9 bases aligning to TRBD1. CDR3 size: 16 residues. Germline V gene lookup returns CDR1 SGHRS and CDR2 YFSETQ. V trimming: 3 bases; J trimming: 3 bases; junction bases outside the gene matches: 8. In DNA form, the CDR3 reads TGCGCCAGCAGCTCGGGACAGGGCGCTGGGACAGATACGCAGTATTTT. Its translation: CASSSGQGAGTDTQYF.

J is TRBJ2-5 and V is TRBV6-1; maybe TRBD1 (6 bases). Trimming removed 2 bases from V and 1 base from J, with 11 bases in between. This CDR3 has 15 amino acids. CDR1 and CDR2 (germline): MNHNS, SASEGT. The CDR3 nucleotides read TGTGCCAGCAGTGAACAGGGGACCCGCCAAGAGACCCAGTACTTC. Translation: CASSEQGTRQETQYF.

V gene TRBV5-1 combines with J gene TRBJ1-4; TRBD1 agrees at 7 bases. J lost 2 bases, V lost 0 bases, and 4 bases had no gene match. Germline lookup yields CDR1 SGHRS and CDR2 YFSETQ. This CDR3 has 16 amino acids. The CDR3 sequence is CASSLGTGVTNEKLFF. The CDR3 region has the DNA TGCGCCAGCAGCTTGGGTACAGGGGTCACTAATGAAAAACTGTTTTTT.

V is TRBV20-1 and J is TRBJ1-2, with D unresolved. There are 10 residues in the CDR3. V was shortened by 8 bases and J by 8 bases, with 12 bases between the two germline ends. The germline V gene has CDR1 DFQATT and CDR2 SNEGSKA (reference sequence). The CDR3 DNA reads as TGCAGTAGTTCGCAGATCGGCTACACCTTC. As protein: CSSSQIGYTF.

J is TRBJ1-2 and V is TRBV2, with a possible D match to TRBD1 (5 bases). V lost 7 bases and J lost 8, with 14 bases in between. This CDR3 has 12 residues. CDR1 is SNHLY and CDR2 is FYNNEI in the germline V gene. As DNA, the CDR3 is TGTGCCAGCACCCGGGGGGTTCGCGGCTACACCTTC. Translating it yields CASTRGVRGYTF.

This sequence joins TRBV5-4 and TRBJ1-1; the D is unclear. V lost 4 bases and J 3 bases, leaving 13 bases between the germline ends. There are 14 residues in the CDR3. Germline CDR1 is SGHNT and CDR2 is YYREEE (reference sequence). CDR3 nucleotides: TGTGCCAGCAGCCGGGCCGACAAGGACACTGAAGCTTTCTTT. It encodes CASSRADKDTEAFF.

A note on this clone: Relative to the germline gene, one junction end is altered; a read error may explain this. The V call is TRBV9, the J call TRBJ2-1, with no clear D. Germline assignment: CDR1 SGDLS and CDR2 YYNGEE. The CDR3 length is 14 residues. The CDR3 reads CASSARDSYIEQFF. The CDR3 coding sequence is TGTGCCAGCAGCGCTAGAGACTCCTACATTGAGCAGTTCTTC. Combining the CDR3 with reference TRBV9 and TRBJ2-1 gives the whole variable domain DSGVTQTPKHLITATGQRVTLRCSPRSGDLSVYWYQQSLDQGLQFLIQYYNGEERAKGNILERFSAQQFPDLHSELNLSSLELGDSALYFCASSARDSYIEQFFGPGTRLTVL.